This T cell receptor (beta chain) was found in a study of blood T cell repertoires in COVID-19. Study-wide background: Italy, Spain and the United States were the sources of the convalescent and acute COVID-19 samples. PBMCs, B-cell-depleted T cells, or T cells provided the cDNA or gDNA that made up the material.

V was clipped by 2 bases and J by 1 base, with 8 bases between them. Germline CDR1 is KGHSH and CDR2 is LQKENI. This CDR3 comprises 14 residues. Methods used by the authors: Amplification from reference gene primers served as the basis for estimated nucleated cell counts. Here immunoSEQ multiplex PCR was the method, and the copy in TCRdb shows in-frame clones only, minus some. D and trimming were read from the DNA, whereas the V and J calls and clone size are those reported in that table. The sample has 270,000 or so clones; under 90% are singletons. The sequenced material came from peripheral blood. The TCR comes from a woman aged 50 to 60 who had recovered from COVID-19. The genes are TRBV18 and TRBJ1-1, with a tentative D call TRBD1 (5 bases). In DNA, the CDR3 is TGTGCCAGCTCACCATCAGGGAAGAACACTGAAGCTTTCTTT. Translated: CASSPSGKNTEAFF.